This paragraph covers one T cell receptor (beta chain) sequence. Antigen: not known. While unrecorded immune exposures were likely, the donors were nominally healthy when sampled. The data were obtained in a study of cytomegalovirus exposure and HLA in healthy donors. Findings and limits, study-wide: Cytomegalovirus-associated TCR beta chains were listed, numbering some 180. The study found most TCR sequences rare, yet found some public TCRs in many donors. A link between a missense DCLRE1C variant and TCR beta V- and J-gene trimming emerged from a later analysis.

13 Jbeta primers and 60 Vbeta primers were used for the PCR. Sequencing was performed with immunoSEQ multiplex PCR; in TCRdb, only in-frame clones are kept and a portion is missing. The table lists 98,000 or so clones, under 80% of them singletons. The sample was PBMCs. The sequence derives from a man aged 35-49 years in good health and CMV-seronegative.

The CDR3 DNA sequence: TGTGCCACCAGCAGAGGGGTAGGGGCTCCTGAAGCTTTCTTT. Translating it yields CATSRGVGAPEAFF. This sequence joins TRBV15 and TRBJ1-1; possible D gene TRBD1, 5 bases. CDR3 size: 14 residues. Germline V gene lookup returns CDR1 LNHNV and CDR2 YYDKDF (reference sequence). Deletions cut 1 base from V and 6 bases from J, with 12 bases between.